These 28 T cell receptor beta chains were sequenced from one sample in a study of follicular helper T cells after annual influenza vaccination. Time point noted: 2015-2016 season, pre-vaccination. TCRdb's table, derived via immunoSEQ multiplex PCR, lists solely in-frame clones and lacks some. This table has more than 8,500 clones, roughly 80% appearing once. The sample consisted of CXCR5+ CD38- circulating T follicular helper cells from blood, taken on the day of influenza vaccination. Indicated subset: circulating Tfh, non-naive CD4+CXCR5+PD-1+ (ICOS+CD38+ or ICOS-CD38-). These receptors all come from an adult who received the influenza vaccine.

The rearrangement uses TRBV6-1 and TRBJ1-1; no clear D. Germline CDR1 is MNHNS and CDR2 is SASEGT. Trimming took off 7 bases at V and 8 bases at J, with 17 bases between the two ends. This CDR3 has 13 amino acids. CDR3 sequence (DNA): TGTGCCAGCACAACCTATGAGGCGGGGGAAGCTTTCTTT. Its translation is CASTTYEAGEAFF.

Turning to this clone: An end of the junction differs from the germline gene, which may be a read error. CDR3 amino acids: CASSEVTALQAQHF. In DNA form, the CDR3 reads TGTGCCAGCAGTGAAGTGACAGCCCTTCAGGCCCAGCATTTT. J is TRBJ1-5 and V is TRBV2, with D possibly matching TRBD1 (5 bases). Germline V gene sequence: CDR1 SNHLY, CDR2 FYNNEI. The CDR3 is 14 amino acids.

Details on this clone: Other DNA sequences from this sample encode an identical CDR3 as well. The J gene is TRBJ2-1, the V gene TRBV29-1; the D gene is possibly TRBD1 (8 bases). Germline V gives CDR1 SQVTM, CDR2 ANQGSEA. The V and J ends lost 1 base and 4 bases respectively, with 17 bases between them. This CDR3 has 16 amino acids. DNA of the CDR3: TGCAGCGTTGAAGGGGGGGGGACAGGCCTATACAATGAGCAGTTCTTC. It translates to CSVEGGGTGLYNEQFF.

The chain uses TRBV7-2 and TRBJ1-5; maybe TRBD1 (6 bases). Germline V gene data show CDR1 as SGHTA and CDR2 as FQGNSA. V was clipped by 2 bases and J by 2 bases, with 16 bases between them. The CDR3 covers 17 residues. CDR3 nucleotide sequence: TGTGCCAGCAGCTTAAATGGGGGGGGCCCAGGCAATCAGCCCCAGCATTTT. Translating gives CASSLNGGGPGNQPQHF.

The chain carries TRBV28 and TRBJ1-2, with no clear D. CDR1 MDHEN and CDR2 SYDVKM come from the germline V gene. The CDR3 covers 14 residues. V was shortened by 2 bases and J by 11 bases, with 18 bases between the two germline ends. The CDR3 loop is CASSLPAGPPRYTF. In DNA, the CDR3 is TGTGCCAGCAGTTTACCCGCGGGCCCACCGCGTTACACCTTC.

This rearrangement joins TRBV2 to TRBJ2-2, with 9 bases identical to TRBD2. The trim removed 3 bases at V and 2 bases at J, leaving 7 bases unmatched. The CDR3 spans 17 residues. CDR1 SNHLY and CDR2 FYNNEI come from the germline V gene. The CDR3 protein is CASSDSGLADNTGELFF. CDR3 nucleotide sequence: TGTGCCAGCAGTGATTCGGGACTAGCAGATAACACCGGGGAGCTGTTTTTT.

This chain connects TRBV2 to TRBJ2-3; 8 bases map to TRBD2. V was clipped by 6 bases and J by 1 base; unmatched bases: 15. Germline V lookup: CDR1 SNHLY, CDR2 FYNNEI. This CDR3 region has 18 residues. CDR3 residues: CASSQPDTGTRGTDTQYF. CDR3 coding DNA: TGTGCCAGCAGCCAACCCGATACCGGGACTAGGGGCACAGATACGCAGTATTTT. Combining the CDR3 with reference TRBV2 and TRBJ2-3 gives the whole variable domain EPEVTQTPSHQVTQMGQEVILRCVPISNHLYFYWYRQILGQKVEFLVSFYNNEISEKSEIFDDQFSVERPDGSNFTLKIRSTKLEDSAMYFCASSQPDTGTRGTDTQYFGPGTRLTVL.

J is TRBJ1-2 and V is TRBV25-1; D gene unclear. V lost 3 bases and J 2 bases, leaving 13 bases between the germline ends. CDR1 is MGHDK, CDR2 SYGVNS, per germline. CDR3 length equals 15 residues. The CDR3 DNA reads as TGTGCCAGCAGTGATGTTAGACTGGGCAACTATGGCTACACCTTC. Encoded protein: CASSDVRLGNYGYTF.

The V gene is TRBV28, the J gene TRBJ2-2; D gene uncertain. Per germline, CDR1 MDHEN and CDR2 SYDVKM. V lost 3 bases to trimming and J lost 4 bases, with 9 bases between them. The CDR3 is 14 residues long. For the CDR3, the DNA is TGTGCCAGCAGTTTTAGCTCGAGCACCGGGGAGCTGTTTTTT. It yields the protein CASSFSSSTGELFF.

The chain has TRBV19 and TRBJ2-2; perhaps D is TRBD1 or TRBD2 (5 bases each). Trimming pared 9 bases from V and 0 bases from J, leaving 14 bases between. Germline values: CDR1 LNHDA, CDR2 SQIVND (reference sequence). The CDR3 has 15 amino acids. The CDR3 nucleotides read TGTGCCAGCCGCGAGGGGAGCACGAACACCGGGGAGCTGTTTTTT. Protein sequence: CASREGSTNTGELFF.

The gene calls are TRBV27 and TRBJ2-7; 10 positions agree with TRBD1. Germline loops: CDR1 MNHEY, CDR2 SMNVEV (reference sequence). V dropped 3 bases and J dropped 0; count of bases not matched to a gene: 20. The CDR3 extends over 21 amino acids. The CDR3 DNA is TGTGCCAGCAGTTTCCGAATGTTGGGACAGGGGTTAGGGAGAAGCTCCTACGAGCAGTACTTC. The encoded protein is CASSFRMLGQGLGRSSYEQYF.

This chain uses TRBV11-2 with TRBJ2-7; a weak D match, TRBD2 (6 bases). V was trimmed by 2 bases and J by 2 bases, leaving 16 bases between them. CDR1 and CDR2 from the germline V gene are SGHAT and FQNNGV. The CDR3 covers 16 residues. The CDR3 region has the DNA TGTGCCAGCAGCTTAAGTATCGGCGGGACCCCCTACGAGCAGTACTTC. It is translated as CASSLSIGGTPYEQYF.

The rearrangement links TRBV30 to TRBJ2-7, with 9 bases identical to TRBD2. Per the germline V gene, CDR1 is GTSNPN and CDR2 is SVGIG (reference sequence). This CDR3 is built from 16 residues. Germline trimming cut 0 bases from V and 7 bases from J; bases unmatched to any gene: 13. The CDR3 region has the DNA TGTGCCTGGAGTGTAACTGCGCTAGCGGGATCGGGGGAGCAGTACTTC. Its translation is CAWSVTALAGSGEQYF. The variable domain in full, completed from reference TRBV30 and TRBJ2-7, reads SQTIHQWPATLVQPVGSPLSLECTVEGTSNPNLYWYRQAAGRGLQLLFYSVGIGQISSEVPQNLSASRPQDRQFILSSKKLLLSDSGFYLCAWSVTALAGSGEQYFGPGTRLTVT.

This chain links TRBV28 with TRBJ2-7, with D perhaps TRBD2 (5 bases). Germline V gene sequence: CDR1 MDHEN, CDR2 SYDVKM. The CDR3 has 12 residues. With 8 bases removed from V and 1 base from J, the gap between germline ends came to 9 bases. Here the CDR3 DNA reads TGTGCCAGCGGGAGCCGTTCCTACGAGCAGTACTTC. This sequence encodes CASGSRSYEQYF.

The rearrangement links TRBV7-3 to TRBJ2-1; D gene ambiguous. The CDR3 has 11 residues. Germline-derived CDR1 and CDR2 are SGHTA and FQGTGA. V was shortened by 5 bases and J by 7 bases, with 6 bases between the two germline ends. The CDR3 region is CASSDGNEQFF. CDR3 DNA sequence: TGTGCCAGCAGCGATGGAAATGAGCAGTTCTTC.

This clone was observed a handful of times. The chain has TRBV7-3 and TRBJ1-1; 8 nucleotides align to TRBD1. V dropped 4 bases and J dropped 4; count of bases not matched to a gene: 5. Germline values: CDR1 SGHTA, CDR2 FQGTGA. The CDR3 consists of 14 residues. CDR3 in amino acids: CASSSGGRITEAFF. The DNA of the CDR3 is TGTGCCAGCAGCTCAGGGGGCCGGATCACTGAAGCTTTCTTT.

V usage is TRBV11-1 and J usage is TRBJ2-7, with 7 bases identical to TRBD1. Per germline, CDR1 SGHAT and CDR2 FQDESV (reference sequence). Losses at the gene ends were 6 bases for V and 3 bases for J; bases not matched to a gene: 2. The CDR3 extends over 12 amino acids. DNA for the CDR3: TGTGCCAGCAGTAGACAGGGCTACGAGCAGTACTTC. Its protein is CASSRQGYEQYF. Complete variable domain (other parts from reference TRBV11-1 and TRBJ2-7): EAEVAQSPRYKITEKSQAVAFWCDPISGHATLYWYRQILGQGPELLVQFQDESVVDDSQLPKDRFSAERLKGVDSTLKIQPAELGDSAMYLCASSRQGYEQYFGPGTRLTVT.

V usage is TRBV10-3 and J usage is TRBJ1-2, with TRBD1 matching 7 bases. J gave up 3 bases and V 6 bases, and 13 bases lay outside the gene matches. CDR3 size: 16 residues. The germline V gene encodes CDR1 ENHRY and CDR2 SYGVKD. The CDR3 region has the DNA TGTGCCATCAGCCCACAGGGGCCACAGTCTTACTATGGCTACACCTTC. The encoded protein is CAISPQGPQSYYGYTF.

The chain links TRBV9 to TRBJ2-1; 8 nucleotides align to TRBD2. V lost 1 base and J lost 6; bases outside the gene matches: 9. Germline V gives CDR1 SGDLS, CDR2 YYNGEE. The CDR3 has 16 amino acids. CDR3 loop: CASSVMDGRAVNEQFF. CDR3 bases: TGTGCCAGCAGCGTAATGGACGGGAGGGCCGTCAATGAGCAGTTCTTC.

CDR3 DNA sequence: TGTGCCAGCCGGCGGGAGGGGGAGAACACTGAAGCTTTCTTT. This gives the protein CASRREGENTEAFF. This sequence joins TRBV6-5 and TRBJ1-1, with D perhaps matching TRBD1 (6 bases). Trimming stripped 8 bases from V and 1 base from J, with 14 bases between. The CDR3 sequence is 14 residues long. The germline gives CDR1 MNHEY, CDR2 SVGAGI.

The chain couples TRBV9 to TRBJ2-3; possible D gene TRBD2, 5 bases. With 2 bases removed from V and 6 bases from J, the gap between germline ends came to 16 bases. The CDR3 is 15 residues long. CDR1 and CDR2 from the germline V gene are SGDLS and YYNGEE. CDR3 nucleotide sequence: TGTGCCAGCAGCGTCAGCGGCAACCCGGTTGATACGCAGTATTTT. As protein: CASSVSGNPVDTQYF.

This chain connects TRBV11-2 to TRBJ2-3; D is perhaps TRBD1 or TRBD2 (5 bases each). The ends were cut back, 3 bases at V and 2 bases at J, with 9 bases in the middle. The CDR3 is made up of 14 amino acids. Looked up from germline, CDR1 is SGHAT and CDR2 is FQNNGV. The CDR3 coding sequence is TGTGCCAGCAGCTTCGCCGGGGCCACAGATACGCAGTATTTT. Amino acids: CASSFAGATDTQYF. Full variable domain (rest looked up from reference TRBV11-2 and TRBJ2-3): EAGVAQSPRYKIIEKRQSVAFWCNPISGHATLYWYQQILGQGPKLLIQFQNNGVVDDSQLPKDRFSAERLKGVDSTLKIQPAKLEDSAVYLCASSFAGATDTQYFGPGTRLTVL.

A few counts support this clone. The rearrangement joins TRBV19 to TRBJ2-1; 9 nucleotides line up with TRBD1. V gave up 6 bases and J gave up 12 bases; unmatched junction bases: 15. In germline, CDR1 is LNHDA, CDR2 SQIVND (reference sequence). CDR3 length equals 15 residues. The CDR3 protein is CASSDTSGQGRRQFF. In nucleotides, the CDR3 is TGTGCCAGTAGCGATACCTCCGGACAGGGGAGGCGGCAGTTCTTC.

A few counts support this clone. The chain uses TRBV5-1 and TRBJ1-2; TRBD1 might be the D (6 bases). Trimming left V 4 bases short and J 4 bases short, with 14 bases between. Germline V gives CDR1 SGHRS, CDR2 YFSETQ. The CDR3 totals 14 residues. CDR3 residues: CASSAQGQLYGYTF. The CDR3 DNA is TGCGCCAGCAGCGCCCAAGGACAGCTCTATGGCTACACCTTC.

This clone was recorded only once. The rearrangement links TRBV19 to TRBJ2-1; 12 nucleotides agree with TRBD2. The CDR3 is 15 residues long. Germline assignment: CDR1 LNHDA and CDR2 SQIVND (reference sequence). The V gene end was trimmed by 1 base and the J gene end by 8 bases; junction bases not matched to a gene: 3. The CDR3 protein is CASSIASGRAHEQFF. The CDR3 region has the DNA TGTGCCAGTAGTATAGCTAGCGGGAGGGCCCATGAGCAGTTCTTC.

The chain has TRBV5-1 and TRBJ2-1; D is possibly TRBD2 (5 bases). This CDR3 is built from 14 residues. The germline CDR1 and CDR2 sequences are SGHRS and YFSETQ. V was cut by 0 bases and J by 9 bases, with 13 bases left in between. The CDR3 sequence is CASSLEILGSEQFF. CDR3 sequence (DNA): TGCGCCAGCAGCTTGGAAATTCTGGGGAGTGAGCAGTTCTTC.

The chain employs TRBV12-5 and TRBJ1-5, with D possibly TRBD1 on 5 matching bases. Looked up from germline, CDR1 is LGHNT and CDR2 is FRNRAP. CDR3 length: 12 amino acids. The ends were cut back, 7 bases at V and 9 bases at J, with 13 bases in the middle. The DNA of the CDR3 is TGTGCTAGTGCAACAGGCTTCGGGCCCCAGCATTTT. Its translation: CASATGFGPQHF.

The V call is TRBV27, the J call TRBJ1-2; D is uncertain. Trimming left V 3 bases short and J 4 bases short, with 24 bases between. This CDR3 comprises 18 residues. Germline loops: CDR1 MNHEY, CDR2 SMNVEV (reference sequence). The CDR3 sequence: CASSFTGGGKGQVYGYTF. CDR3 DNA sequence: TGTGCCAGCAGTTTCACCGGCGGAGGGAAGGGTCAAGTCTATGGCTACACCTTC.